This T cell receptor (beta chain) emerged from a study of CD8+CD57+ T cells in acquired aplastic anemia. The sequenced patients had an expansion of CD8+CD57+ cells seen by flow cytometry. TCR beta VDJ and CDR3 were profiled, and genomic DNA was the template. TCRdb reprocessed the reads via MiXCR and lists one record per CDR3 protein. Among 150,000 to 200,000 distinct CDR3 sequences listed, 47% were seen once. V shed 8 bases, J shed 7 bases, and the junction held 6 bases outside the gene matches. This CDR3 comprises 13 residues. Germline CDR1 KGHDR, CDR2 SFDVKD. This TCR came from a human donor with aplastic anemia. The sample was sorted CD4+, CD8+, or CD8+CD57+ T cells (not recorded which) from PBMCs. This chain connects TRBV24-1 to TRBJ2-1, with TRBD1 identical over 8 bases. CDR3 coding DNA: TGTGCCACCACTGACAGGGGAATAAATGAGCAGTTCTTC. It specifies CATTDRGINEQFF.